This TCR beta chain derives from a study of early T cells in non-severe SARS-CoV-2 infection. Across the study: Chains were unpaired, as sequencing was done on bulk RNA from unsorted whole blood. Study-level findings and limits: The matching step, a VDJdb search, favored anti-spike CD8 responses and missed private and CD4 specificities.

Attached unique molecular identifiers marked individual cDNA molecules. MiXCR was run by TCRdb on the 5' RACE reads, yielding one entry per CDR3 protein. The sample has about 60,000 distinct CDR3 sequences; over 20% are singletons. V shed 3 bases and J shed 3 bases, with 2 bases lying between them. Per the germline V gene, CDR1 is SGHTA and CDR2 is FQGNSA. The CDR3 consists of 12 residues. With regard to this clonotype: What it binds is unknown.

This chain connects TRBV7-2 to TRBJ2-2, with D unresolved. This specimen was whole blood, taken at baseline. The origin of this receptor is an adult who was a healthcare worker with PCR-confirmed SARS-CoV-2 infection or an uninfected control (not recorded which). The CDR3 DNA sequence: TGTGCCAGCAGCTTCTACACCGGGGAGCTGTTTTTT. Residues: CASSFYTGELFF.